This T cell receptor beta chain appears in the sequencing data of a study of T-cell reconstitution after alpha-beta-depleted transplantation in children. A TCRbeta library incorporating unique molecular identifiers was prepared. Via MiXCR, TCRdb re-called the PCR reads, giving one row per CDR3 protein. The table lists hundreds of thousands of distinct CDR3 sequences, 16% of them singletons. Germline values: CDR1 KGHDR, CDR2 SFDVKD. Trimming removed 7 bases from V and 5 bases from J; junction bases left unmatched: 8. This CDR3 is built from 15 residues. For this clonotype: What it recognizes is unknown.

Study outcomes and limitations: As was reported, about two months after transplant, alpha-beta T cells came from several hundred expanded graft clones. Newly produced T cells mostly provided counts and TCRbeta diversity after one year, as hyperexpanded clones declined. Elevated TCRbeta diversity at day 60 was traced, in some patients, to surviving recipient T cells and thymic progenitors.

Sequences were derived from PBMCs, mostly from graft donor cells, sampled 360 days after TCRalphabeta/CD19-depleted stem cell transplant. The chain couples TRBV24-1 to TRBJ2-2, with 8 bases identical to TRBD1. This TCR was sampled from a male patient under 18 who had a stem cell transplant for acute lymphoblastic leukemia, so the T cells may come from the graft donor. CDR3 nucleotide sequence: TGTGCCACCAGAACCGGGACAGGAGGGACCGGGGAGCTGTTTTTT. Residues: CATRTGTGGTGELFF.